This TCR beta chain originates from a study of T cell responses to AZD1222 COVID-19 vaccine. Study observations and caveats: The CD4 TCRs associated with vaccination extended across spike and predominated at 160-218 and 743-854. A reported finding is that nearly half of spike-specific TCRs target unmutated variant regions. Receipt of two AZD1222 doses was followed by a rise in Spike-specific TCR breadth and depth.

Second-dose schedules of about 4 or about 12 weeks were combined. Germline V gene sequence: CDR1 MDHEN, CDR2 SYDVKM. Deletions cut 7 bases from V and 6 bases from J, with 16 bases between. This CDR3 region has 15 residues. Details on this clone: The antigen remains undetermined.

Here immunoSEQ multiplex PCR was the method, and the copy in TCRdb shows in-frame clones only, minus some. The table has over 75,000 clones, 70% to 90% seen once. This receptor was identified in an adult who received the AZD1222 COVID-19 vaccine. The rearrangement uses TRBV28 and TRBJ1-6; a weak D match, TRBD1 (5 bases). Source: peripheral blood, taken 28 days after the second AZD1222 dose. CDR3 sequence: CASTLGGFGNSPLHF. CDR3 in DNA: TGTGCCAGCACCTTGGGGGGGTTTGGTAATTCACCCCTCCACTTT.